The 25 T cell receptor beta chains in this list originate from one sample, sequenced in a study of blood T cell repertoires in COVID-19. The protocol was immunoSEQ multiplex PCR, while the TCRdb copy is restricted to in-frame clones and leaves out a portion. The repertoire holds a few hundred thousand clones, with around 87% as singletons. The sample comprised peripheral blood. These receptors were taken from a woman between 50 and 59 years old with acute or convalescent COVID-19.

The sample holds a few counts of this clone. The rearrangement links TRBV7-9 to TRBJ2-7; D is perhaps TRBD2 (6 bases). Trimming cost V 4 bases and J 7 bases, with 11 bases left between them. The CDR3 is made up of 12 amino acids. Germline V gene sequence: CDR1 SEHNR, CDR2 FQNEAQ (reference sequence). The CDR3 reads CASSYSRGEQYF. In DNA, the CDR3 is TGTGCCAGCAGCTATTCCCGGGGGGAGCAGTACTTC. Full variable domain (outside the CDR3, taken from reference TRBV7-9 and TRBJ2-7): DTGVSQNPRHKITKRGQNVTFRCDPISEHNRLYWYRQTLGQGPEFLTYFQNEAQLEKSRLLSDRFSAERPKGSFSTLEIQRTEQGDSAMYLCASSYSRGEQYFGPGTRLTVT.

This clone was seen more than once but under ten times. The chain recombines TRBV5-3 with TRBJ1-3; TRBD1 agrees at 9 bases. TRBV5-3 is known as an ORF, though its function is uncertain. Trimming cost V 3 bases and J 2 bases; bases outside gene matches: 6. This CDR3 is built from 16 residues. This CDR3 reads CARSWDREVTGNTIYF. The CDR3 nucleotides read TGTGCCAGAAGCTGGGACAGGGAGGTGACTGGAAACACCATATATTTT.

V gene TRBV2 combines with J gene TRBJ2-7; 7 bases fit TRBD1. Germline CDR1 is SNHLY and CDR2 is FYNNEI. The CDR3 contains 13 residues. Unmatched junction bases numbered 5, after V lost 6 bases and J lost 3 bases. CDR3 in DNA: TGTGCCAGCAGCCTGGGACAGCTCTACGAGCAGTACTTC. Translated: CASSLGQLYEQYF.

In its sample, this clone was seen a few times. V gene TRBV11-3 combines with J gene TRBJ2-3, with 7 bases fitting TRBD2. The CDR3 consists of 12 residues. Germline V lookup: CDR1 SGHNT, CDR2 YENEEA. With 5 bases clipped from V and 7 bases from J, the junction kept 3 bases outside the gene matches. The CDR3 DNA reads TGTGCCAGCAGCACGCGGGAGAATACGCAGTATTTT. This translates into CASSTRENTQYF.

This chain connects TRBV18 to TRBJ2-7; D unresolved. V lost 0 bases, J lost 7 bases, and 10 bases lay in between. Per the germline V gene, CDR1 is KGHSH and CDR2 is LQKENI. The CDR3 runs 13 residues. The CDR3, as DNA: TGTGCCAGCTCACCACCCATGCTTCGGGAGCAGTACTTC. It codes for CASSPPMLREQYF. The variable domain in full, with the rest retrieved from reference TRBV18 and TRBJ2-7, is NAGVMQNPRHLVRRRGQEARLRCSPMKGHSHVYWYRQLPEEGLKFMVYLQKENIIDESGMPKERFSAEFPKEGPSILRIQQVVRGDSAAYFCASSPPMLREQYFGPGTRLTVT.

V is TRBV7-9 and J is TRBJ2-1; 13 bases agree with TRBD2. The germline V gene has CDR1 SEHNR and CDR2 FQNEAQ (reference sequence). The CDR3 loop spans 17 amino acids. V lost 1 base, J lost 8 bases, and 8 bases stayed unmatched. The CDR3 DNA reads as TGTGCCAGCAGCTTAGGCCTACGGACTAGCGGGAGCGATGAGCAGTTCTTC. It codes for CASSLGLRTSGSDEQFF.

This chain links TRBV7-2 with TRBJ1-4; D not resolved. Germline CDR1 reads SGHTA; CDR2 reads FQGNSA. This CDR3 has 14 amino acids. Trimming pared 3 bases from V and 8 bases from J, leaving 13 bases between. Here the CDR3 DNA reads TGTGCCAGCAGCTTTACCAGTAGAGGGGAAAAACTGTTTTTT. It specifies CASSFTSRGEKLFF.

The rearrangement links TRBV6-5 to TRBJ1-3; D not certain. CDR1 and CDR2 (germline): MNHEY, SVGAGI. The CDR3 extends over 12 amino acids. V shed 6 bases and J shed 4 bases, with 7 bases lying between them. In nucleotides, the CDR3 is TGTGCCAGCAGGGGCAGGGGAAACACCATATATTTT. Translating gives CASRGRGNTIYF.

The chain uses TRBV3-1 (or the pseudogene TRBV3-2) and TRBJ2-7, with 7 bases fitting TRBD1. The length of the CDR3 is 14 residues. Germline V gives CDR1 LGHDT, CDR2 YNNKEL (reference sequence). The J segment lost 5 bases and the V segment lost 5 bases, leaving 9 bases of the junction unmatched. CDR3 coding DNA: TGTGCCAGCAGCGACGACAGGGTCGGGGACGAGCAGTACTTC. Its translation: CASSDDRVGDEQYF.

The genes are TRBV4-1 and TRBJ1-2; no clear D. CDR1 and CDR2 from the germline V gene are MGHRA and YSYEKL. The CDR3 runs 13 residues. Deletions cut 5 bases from V and 8 bases from J, with 15 bases between. The CDR3 region is CASSAPGGEGYTF. The CDR3 DNA follows: TGCGCCAGCAGCGCCCCGGGAGGTGAGGGCTACACCTTC.

V and J are TRBV5-5 and TRBJ2-3, with D hard to call. With 3 bases removed from V and 3 bases from J, the gap between germline ends came to 5 bases. The CDR3 extends over 12 amino acids. The germline V gene has CDR1 SGHKS and CDR2 YYEKEE (reference sequence). The CDR3 is CASSSVTDTQYF. The CDR3 nucleotides are TGTGCCAGCAGCTCGGTTACAGATACGCAGTATTTT.

The chain carries TRBV7-2 and TRBJ1-6; no reliable D call. The CDR3 is 14 amino acids. Trimming stripped 1 base from V and 7 bases from J, with 8 bases between. Germline V gene lookup returns CDR1 SGHTA and CDR2 FQGNSA. The CDR3 region has the DNA TGTGCCAGCAGCTTAGTGGCAGTAAATTCACCCCTCCACTTT. It codes for CASSLVAVNSPLHF. The variable domain in full, completed from reference TRBV7-2 and TRBJ1-6, reads GAGVSQSPSNKVTEKGKDVELRCDPISGHTALYWYRQSLGQGLEFLIYFQGNSAPDKSGLPSDRFSAERTGGSVSTLTIQRTQQEDSAVYLCASSLVAVNSPLHFGNGTRLTVT.

This clone was detected once. The V and J genes are TRBV7-6 and TRBJ1-3, with unresolved D. CDR1 is SGHVS and CDR2 is FNYEAQ in the germline V gene. The V end was cut by 3 bases, the J end by 4 bases, with 7 bases between. The CDR3 is made up of 13 amino acids. CDR3 sequence reads: CASSFSLGNTIYF. In DNA, the CDR3 is TGTGCCAGCAGCTTTTCGTTGGGAAACACCATATATTTT. Full variable domain (remainder filled in from reference TRBV7-6 and TRBJ1-3): GAGVSQSPRYKVTKRGQDVALRCDPISGHVSLYWYRQALGQGPEFLTYFNYEAQQDKSGLPNDRFSAERPEGSISTLTIQRTEQRDSAMYRCASSFSLGNTIYFGEGSWLTVV.

The genes are TRBV30 and TRBJ1-1, with unresolved D. CDR3 length equals 15 residues. Trimming left V 5 bases short and J 1 base short, with 17 bases between. The germline V gene encodes CDR1 GTSNPN and CDR2 SVGIG (reference sequence). The CDR3 reads CAWLPNGAGNTEAFF. The CDR3 bases are TGTGCCTGGTTACCCAATGGCGCGGGGAACACTGAAGCTTTCTTT.

The chain employs TRBV27 and TRBJ2-7; the D gene is possibly TRBD1 (6 bases). This CDR3 is 15 amino acids long. CDR1 is MNHEY and CDR2 is SMNVEV in the germline V gene (reference sequence). Deletions cut 5 bases from V and 1 base from J, with 15 bases between. CDR3 in amino acids: CASSGRRDTSYEQYF. In nucleotides, the CDR3 is TGTGCCAGCAGTGGACGCCGGGACACGTCCTACGAGCAGTACTTC.

As DNA, the CDR3 is TGTGCCAGCAGTTTATGGGGGACAGGGGGAGCCACTGAAGCTTTCTTT. Its translation is CASSLWGTGGATEAFF. J is TRBJ1-1 and V is TRBV27; 11 bases are a match to TRBD1. Per germline, CDR1 MNHEY and CDR2 SMNVEV (reference sequence). V was clipped by 1 base and J by 4 bases; unmatched bases: 5. This CDR3 comprises 16 residues.

This chain connects TRBV6-5 to TRBJ1-2; perhaps TRBD1 as D (6 bases). Trimming took off 6 bases at V and 7 bases at J, with 15 bases between the two ends. CDR3 length: 13 residues. Germline values: CDR1 MNHEY, CDR2 SVGAGI. The CDR3 DNA is TGTGCCAGCAGACCTTGGGACAACCCTGGCTACACCTTC. This gives the protein CASRPWDNPGYTF.

This rearrangement joins TRBV9 to TRBJ2-2; tentatively, D is TRBD2 (6 bases). V was pared by 0 bases and J by 0 bases, with 9 bases between. The CDR3 covers 16 residues. The germline CDR1 and CDR2 sequences are SGDLS and YYNGEE. CDR3 bases: TGTGCCAGCAGCGTAGGGGGGAGGCCGAACACCGGGGAGCTGTTTTTT. Its translation: CASSVGGRPNTGELFF.

The V gene is TRBV5-5, the J gene TRBJ1-1; no clear D. Germline V gene sequence: CDR1 SGHKS, CDR2 YYEKEE (reference sequence). The CDR3 totals 15 residues. With 6 bases removed from V and 1 base from J, the gap between germline ends came to 16 bases. As DNA, the CDR3 is TGTGCCAGCACCGAAGCGGCGTTACAGAACACTGAAGCTTTCTTT. Protein product: CASTEAALQNTEAFF.

The chain couples TRBV7-3 to TRBJ2-1; a possible D gene is TRBD2 (6 bases). The CDR3 extends over 16 amino acids. The germline gives CDR1 SGHTA, CDR2 FQGTGA. Trimming cost V 1 base and J 7 bases, with 17 bases left between them. This chain's CDR3 is CASSLNKGGALNEQFF. The CDR3, as DNA: TGTGCCAGCAGCTTAAATAAAGGAGGGGCGCTAAATGAGCAGTTCTTC. The whole variable domain, remainder taken from reference TRBV7-3 and TRBJ2-1, is GAGVSQTPSNKVTEKGKYVELRCDPISGHTALYWYRQSLGQGPEFLIYFQGTGAADDSGLPNDRFFAVRPEGSVSTLKIQRTERGDSAVYLCASSLNKGGALNEQFFGPGTRLTVL.

The rearrangement joins TRBV27 to TRBJ1-4; no clear D. Trimming removed 4 bases from V and 0 bases from J, with 6 bases in between. The CDR3 extends over 14 amino acids. Germline V lookup: CDR1 MNHEY, CDR2 SMNVEV (reference sequence). The CDR3 here is CASSYTATNEKLFF. The CDR3 nucleotides are TGTGCCAGCAGTTACACAGCAACTAATGAAAAACTGTTTTTT.

This sequence joins TRBV19 and TRBJ2-7, with 12 bases fitting TRBD2. This CDR3 has 18 residues. Trimming took 3 bases from V and 1 from J; bases not matched to a gene: 10. Germline CDR1 is LNHDA and CDR2 is SQIVND (reference sequence). The CDR3 DNA is TGTGCCAGTAGTATGCCGCCTATCGGGACTAGCGGGTCCTACGAGCAGTACTTC. Its protein product is CASSMPPIGTSGSYEQYF.

This chain uses TRBV28 with TRBJ2-7; 7 nucleotides line up with TRBD2. V shed 1 base, J shed 0 bases, and the junction held 15 bases outside the gene matches. The germline gives CDR1 MDHEN, CDR2 SYDVKM. The CDR3 sequence is 19 residues long. CDR3 sequence: CASSLFGRLGGSRSYEQYF. CDR3 in DNA: TGTGCCAGCAGTTTATTCGGCCGGTTGGGCGGGAGCCGCTCCTACGAGCAGTACTTC.

The chain uses TRBV19 and TRBJ1-1; possible D gene TRBD1, 5 bases. V gave up 9 bases and J gave up 3 bases, with 17 bases separating them. Germline V lookup: CDR1 LNHDA, CDR2 SQIVND (reference sequence). The CDR3 length is 14 residues. In DNA form, the CDR3 reads TGTGCCAGCAACGACCCTGGCAGGGACACTGAAGCTTTCTTT. Translated, it gives CASNDPGRDTEAFF.

The CDR3 protein is CAWSVPGFGTNEKLFF. In DNA, the CDR3 is TGTGCCTGGAGTGTACCCGGGTTTGGAACTAATGAAAAACTGTTTTTT. This chain links TRBV30 with TRBJ1-4; no clear D gene. This CDR3 is 16 amino acids long. V lost 0 bases to trimming and J lost 1 base, with 12 bases between them. CDR1 is GTSNPN, CDR2 SVGIG, per germline (reference sequence).